This T cell receptor (beta chain) derives from a study of cytomegalovirus exposure and HLA in healthy donors. Whole-study findings and limits: The study reported that TCR beta sequences accurately predicted HLA-A and HLA-B alleles in most subjects. Exclusion as indistinguishable affected some V segments, including TRBV6-2 and TRBV6-3.

Comments on this clone: Its antigen is currently unknown. An end of the junction does not agree with germline; a read error may underlie this.

The CDR3 is made up of 17 amino acids. Per germline, CDR1 SEHNR and CDR2 FQNEAQ (reference sequence). Vbeta (60) and Jbeta (13) primers were used in the PCR. In the original analysis: Later analysis identified approximately 80 million unique TCR beta chains, around 10 million shared. Assay used: immunoSEQ multiplex PCR; TCRdb lists only in-frame clones, some missing. D and trimming come from the DNA, and the V and J calls and clone size come from that table. The table lists under 200,000 clones, 80% of them singletons. V is TRBV7-9 and J is TRBJ1-4; TRBD1 matches 9 bases. The TCR originated in a human donor in good health. Sample: PBMCs. The CDR3 coding sequence is TGTTCCAGCAGCTTAGCCGGGACAGGGCTCGGCGATGAAAAACTGTTTTTT. Translated: CSSSLAGTGLGDEKLFF.